The 26 T cell receptor beta chains below all came from one sample that was sequenced in a study of beta chain features in type 1 diabetes. All of the isolated RNA was reverse transcribed, so expressed TCRB transcripts were sequenced. Only in-frame clones appear in the TCRdb table, and some are missing; sequencing was by immunoSEQ multiplex PCR. Among 350,000 or so clones listed, roughly a fifth were seen once. Material: naive CD4+ T cells from blood. Every receptor here comes from a woman aged 18-35 years in good health.

The sample holds a few counts of this clone. The chain combines TRBV14 with TRBJ2-1; 8 bases agree with TRBD2. Trimming removed 4 bases from V and 4 bases from J; junction bases left unmatched: 9. Per germline, CDR1 SGHDN and CDR2 FVKESK. The CDR3 consists of 16 residues. CDR3 nucleotides: TGTGCCAGCAGCCGTTTACTGCGGGAGGCTTACAATGAGCAGTTCTTC. As protein: CASSRLLREAYNEQFF.

This clone occurred a few times. The chain is built from TRBV19 and TRBJ2-1; 9 nucleotides agree with TRBD2. J gave up 8 bases and V 8 bases, and 10 bases lay outside the gene matches. The V gene's germline CDR1 is LNHDA and CDR2 SQIVND (reference sequence). The CDR3 extends over 14 amino acids. Written as DNA, the CDR3 is TGTGCCAGTTTACTGGCGGGAGGGGGCGATGAGCAGTTCTTC. Protein sequence: CASLLAGGGDEQFF.

This clone was counted between two and nine times. V and J are TRBV4-1 and TRBJ1-2; 12 bases line up with TRBD1. Germline V lookup: CDR1 MGHRA, CDR2 YSYEKL. CDR3 length equals 16 residues. V shed 3 bases and J 2 bases; nucleotides not matched to a gene: 4. CDR3 coding DNA: TGCGCCAGCAGCCAGGGGGACAGGGGGCCGAACTATGGCTACACCTTC. It specifies CASSQGDRGPNYGYTF.

This sequence joins TRBV19 and TRBJ2-7; 9 bases line up with TRBD1. J lost 5 bases, V lost 4 bases, and 6 bases had no gene match. From germline, CDR1 is LNHDA and CDR2 SQIVND (reference sequence). The CDR3 consists of 14 residues. The CDR3 coding sequence is TGTGCCAGTAGTACCCGGGACAGGGTGAACGAGCAGTACTTC. Amino acid sequence: CASSTRDRVNEQYF.

This clone has only a few counts. The chain combines TRBV7-9 with TRBJ2-2; TRBD1 is a possible D gene (6 bases). The CDR3 extends over 17 amino acids. The V end was cut by 4 bases, the J end by 4 bases, with 19 bases between. Germline CDR1 and CDR2: SEHNR and FQNEAQ (reference sequence). The CDR3 DNA reads TGTGCCAGCAGCTCCCCAGGGGCTCGGACAGTCACCGGGGAGCTGTTTTTT. Translating it yields CASSSPGARTVTGELFF.

A single count supports this clone. The chain is built from TRBV30 and TRBJ2-1; 7 bases are shared with TRBD1. Germline trimming cut 5 bases from V and 6 bases from J; bases unmatched to any gene: 7. The V gene's germline CDR1 is GTSNPN and CDR2 SVGIG (reference sequence). The CDR3 is made up of 13 amino acids. In DNA form, the CDR3 reads TGTGCCTGGGGTGGGGACAGTGGCAATGAGCAGTTCTTC. It yields the protein CAWGGDSGNEQFF.

This clone was detected a few times. The rearrangement links TRBV9 to TRBJ2-5; 7 nucleotides line up with TRBD2. The CDR3 contains 15 residues. V dropped 0 bases and J dropped 5; count of bases not matched to a gene: 7. Germline V gene data show CDR1 as SGDLS and CDR2 as YYNGEE. CDR3 in amino acids: CASSVAAGIAETQYF. As DNA, the CDR3 is TGTGCCAGCAGCGTAGCAGCGGGGATTGCGGAGACCCAGTACTTC.

The chain couples TRBV11-2 to TRBJ2-6; perhaps TRBD2 as D (5 bases). Trimming took 5 bases from V and 0 from J, leaving 8 bases between them. CDR1 and CDR2 from the germline V gene are SGHAT and FQNNGV. This CDR3 is 15 amino acids long. As DNA, the CDR3 is TGTGCCAGCAGCCCAGGACTCTCTGGGGCCAACGTCCTGACTTTC. Its translation: CASSPGLSGANVLTF.

This clone was observed a few times. The chain combines TRBV28 with TRBJ2-2, with TRBD2 as a possible D gene (6 bases). From germline, CDR1 is MDHEN and CDR2 SYDVKM. Trimming left V 5 bases short and J 4 bases short, with 17 bases between. The CDR3 runs to 16 residues. Here the CDR3 reads CASSRPWDLTTGELFF. The CDR3 nucleotides read TGTGCCAGCAGTAGACCCTGGGACTTAACCACCGGGGAGCTGTTTTTT.

The chain joins TRBV5-1 to TRBJ2-4, with D unclear. The CDR3 runs to 15 residues. The V gene's germline CDR1 is SGHRS and CDR2 YFSETQ. Trimming cost V 0 bases and J 3 bases, with 10 bases left between them. The CDR3 coding sequence is TGCGCCAGCAGCTTGGCCGGAGTGTTCAAAAACATTCAGTACTTC. Its translation is CASSLAGVFKNIQYF.

The chain recombines TRBV27 with TRBJ1-5, with a possible D match to TRBD1 (6 bases). Germline CDR1 is MNHEY and CDR2 is SMNVEV (reference sequence). V was clipped by 5 bases and J by 11 bases, with 19 bases between them. The CDR3 consists of 14 residues. The CDR3 nucleotides are TGTGCCAGCAGTCACGGACAGTCTACAGGGACCCAGCATTTT. Protein: CASSHGQSTGTQHF.

The CDR3: CASSQLSGGTDTQYF. The CDR3 DNA follows: TGCGCCAGCAGCCAACTTAGCGGGGGTACAGATACGCAGTATTTT. The V gene is TRBV4-3, the J gene TRBJ2-3, with TRBD2 matching over 9 bases. The CDR3 is 15 residues long. Looked up from germline, CDR1 is LGHNA and CDR2 is YSLEER. V shed 2 bases, J shed 3 bases, and the junction held 3 bases outside the gene matches.

V usage is TRBV7-9 and J usage is TRBJ2-3; D is uncertain. The ends were cut back, 0 bases at V and 0 bases at J, with 10 bases in the middle. The germline gives CDR1 SEHNR, CDR2 FQNEAQ (reference sequence). The CDR3 has 16 residues. DNA for the CDR3: TGTGCCAGCAGCTTAGCCAGACTCCTCAGCACAGATACGCAGTATTTT. It is translated as CASSLARLLSTDTQYF.

The chain has TRBV25-1 and TRBJ2-5, with D possibly TRBD2 on 6 matching bases. The CDR3 sequence is 12 residues long. CDR1 is MGHDK and CDR2 is SYGVNS in the germline V gene. The V and J ends lost 4 bases and 5 bases respectively, with 8 bases between them. This CDR3 reads CASSGGVETQYF. In nucleotides, the CDR3 is TGTGCCAGCAGTGGGGGGGTCGAGACCCAGTACTTC.

This clone turned up a few times. CDR3: CASSWTSGSGEQYF. The CDR3 coding sequence is TGCGCCAGCAGCTGGACTAGCGGGAGCGGGGAGCAGTACTTC. The J gene is TRBJ2-7, the V gene TRBV5-1; 13 nucleotides match TRBD2. Per germline, CDR1 SGHRS and CDR2 YFSETQ. The ends lost 3 bases at V and 7 bases at J; junction bases unmatched: 4. The CDR3 sequence is 14 residues long.

V usage is TRBV7-2 and J usage is TRBJ2-5; 9 bases are shared with TRBD1. The junction had 3 bases not matched to a gene; V was cut back by 1 base and J by 3 bases. The CDR3 loop spans 15 amino acids. Germline CDR1 and CDR2: SGHTA and FQGNSA. Written as DNA, the CDR3 is TGTGCCAGCAGCTTAGACGGGACAGGGAAAGAGACCCAGTACTTC. Protein product: CASSLDGTGKETQYF.

CDR3 region: CASSPAQGNTEAFF. The CDR3 DNA sequence: TGTGCCAGCAGCCCAGCACAGGGGAACACTGAAGCTTTCTTT. V is TRBV7-8 and J is TRBJ1-1, with D possibly being TRBD1 (6 bases). In germline, CDR1 is SGHVS, CDR2 FQNEAQ. This CDR3 has 14 amino acids. The V end lost 5 bases, the J end lost 1 base, and 11 bases lay between the germline ends.

This clone was observed a few times. The chain employs TRBV9 and TRBJ1-5; no firm D call. The V gene lost 0 bases and the J gene lost 5 bases, with 12 bases spanning the gap. This CDR3 is built from 15 residues. CDR1 is SGDLS and CDR2 is YYNGEE in the germline V gene. The CDR3 region is CASSVGKETHQPQHF. The CDR3 DNA reads TGTGCCAGCAGCGTAGGTAAGGAGACCCATCAGCCCCAGCATTTT.

The chain joins TRBV4-2 to TRBJ1-5; D is perhaps TRBD1 (5 bases). The V and J ends lost 1 base and 6 bases respectively, with 16 bases between them. There are 16 residues in the CDR3. Germline V CDR1 and CDR2: LGHNA, YNFKEQ. The CDR3 protein is CASSQAESQGGQPQHF. The CDR3 DNA follows: TGTGCCAGCAGCCAAGCTGAAAGCCAGGGCGGTCAGCCCCAGCATTTT.

Details on this clone: Other DNA sequences in this sample translate to the same CDR3. The chain links TRBV2 to TRBJ2-7; TRBD1 might be the D (6 bases). V lost 6 bases to trimming and J lost 3 bases, with 9 bases between them. The CDR3 contains 12 residues. Germline-derived CDR1 and CDR2 are SNHLY and FYNNEI. The CDR3: CASRQGSYEQYF. The CDR3 bases are TGTGCCAGCAGACAGGGAAGCTACGAGCAGTACTTC.

V and J are TRBV6-6 and TRBJ2-7; 8 nucleotides align to TRBD1. CDR1 and CDR2 from the germline V gene are MNHNY and SVGAGI (reference sequence). This CDR3 comprises 15 residues. Losses at the gene ends were 2 bases for V and 3 bases for J; bases not matched to a gene: 6. CDR3 in amino acids: CASSYEGQALYEQYF. Here the CDR3 DNA reads TGTGCCAGCAGTTACGAGGGACAGGCCCTCTACGAGCAGTACTTC.

This clone was counted a few times. The CDR3 nucleotides read TGTGCCAGCTCCCCCCGGGAGGGATCCTACGAGCAGTACTTC. This translates into CASSPREGSYEQYF. The genes are TRBV18 and TRBJ2-7, with 8 bases lining up with TRBD2. CDR1 is KGHSH and CDR2 is LQKENI in the germline V gene. J was trimmed by 1 base and V by 6 bases; bases with no gene match: 5. The CDR3 loop spans 14 amino acids.

The rearrangement links TRBV25-1 to TRBJ1-3; D possibly corresponds to TRBD1 (5 bases). Trimming cost V 5 bases and J 4 bases, with 15 bases left between them. The germline V gene encodes CDR1 MGHDK and CDR2 SYGVNS. This CDR3 is 15 amino acids long. The CDR3 loop is CASSPQGNQGNTIYF. CDR3 coding DNA: TGTGCCAGCAGTCCCCAGGGAAATCAAGGAAACACCATATATTTT.

The chain's CDR3 is CSVSETGPNTGELFF. The CDR3 DNA reads as TGCAGCGTTTCTGAGACAGGCCCCAACACCGGGGAGCTGTTTTTT. The chain carries TRBV29-1 and TRBJ2-2; D might be TRBD1 (6 bases). The CDR3 has 15 amino acids. Germline V gene data show CDR1 as SQVTM and CDR2 as ANQGSEA. The V end was cut by 5 bases, the J end by 2 bases, with 15 bases between.

The chain employs TRBV5-1 and TRBJ2-2; D perhaps matches TRBD1 (5 bases). Deletions cut 6 bases from V and 6 bases from J, with 12 bases between. Per germline, CDR1 SGHRS and CDR2 YFSETQ. The CDR3 spans 13 residues. In nucleotides, the CDR3 is TGCGCCAGCAATGGACATTCCTCCGGGGAGCTGTTTTTT. It translates to CASNGHSSGELFF.

Only a few counts were recorded for this clone. This rearrangement joins TRBV10-3 to TRBJ1-5, with D hard to call. Germline loops: CDR1 ENHRY, CDR2 SYGVKD. Between the trimmed V and J ends, which lost 4 bases and 2 bases, there was a span of 9 bases. This CDR3 comprises 14 residues. The CDR3 spells CAISGGLGNQPQHF. The CDR3 nucleotides read TGTGCCATCAGTGGAGGTCTTGGCAATCAGCCCCAGCATTTT.